Listed below are T cell receptor beta chains from one sample, sequenced in a study of T cell clones after liver transplantation. Libraries were prepared by immunoSEQ multiplex PCR; TCRdb keeps only in-frame clonotypes and omits some of them. This repertoire shows tens of thousands of clones, 60% to 80% found once; its top ten account for nearly 10%. The sample in question was CD4+ T cells from blood, obtained at the 22-month timepoint. The receptors derive from a human patient who received a liver transplant. Some T cells may have originated in the graft donor. Each CDR3 is given with its conserved first and last residue. A D gene is named only where the DNA matches it firmly. Clone size is given for some rows only: seen once, a few or many times, or a class if the clone is expanded.

v_gene: TRBV19
d_gene: NA
abundance: NA
j_gene: TRBJ2-5
CDR3aa: CASSIGAREAETQYF
CDR3nt: TGTGCCAGTAGTATAGGAGCCAGGGAGGCGGAGACCCAGTACTTC

v_gene: TRBV14
d_gene: TRBD1
abundance: NA
j_gene: TRBJ1-6
CDR3aa: CASSQPGQGYSPLHF
CDR3nt: TGTGCCAGCAGCCAACCGGGACAGGGGTATTCACCCCTCCACTTT

v_gene: TRBV21-1
d_gene: NA
abundance: NA
j_gene: TRBJ2-1
CDR3aa: CASRGASVNNEQFF
CDR3nt: TGTGCCAGCCGAGGGGCTAGCGTAAACAATGAGCAGTTCTTC

v_gene: TRBV14
d_gene: TRBD1
abundance: few
j_gene: TRBJ2-7
CDR3aa: CASSQDPWTGTGEQYF
CDR3nt: TGTGCCAGCAGCCAAGATCCCTGGACAGGGACGGGAGAGCAGTACTTC

v_gene: TRBV2
d_gene: NA
abundance: NA
j_gene: TRBJ2-2
CDR3aa: CASSDVGFGTGELFF
CDR3nt: TGTGCCAGCAGTGATGTGGGATTCGGGACCGGGGAGCTGTTTTTT

v_gene: TRBV9
d_gene: NA
abundance: NA
j_gene: TRBJ1-3
CDR3aa: CASSVQESSGNTIYF
CDR3nt: TGTGCCAGCAGCGTACAGGAGAGCTCTGGAAACACCATATATTTT

v_gene: TRBV13
d_gene: NA
abundance: NA
j_gene: TRBJ2-3
CDR3aa: CASSVRDFTDTQYF
CDR3nt: TGTGCCAGCAGCGTACGGGACTTCACAGATACGCAGTATTTT

v_gene: TRBV5-6
d_gene: NA
abundance: NA
j_gene: TRBJ2-6
CDR3aa: CASSPRQMVSGANVLTF
CDR3nt: TGTGCCAGCAGCCCCCGACAGATGGTCTCTGGGGCCAACGTCCTGACTTTC

v_gene: TRBV7-3
d_gene: NA
abundance: once
j_gene: TRBJ1-3
CDR3aa: CASSSGSQGTGNTIYF
CDR3nt: TGTGCCAGCAGCTCAGGTTCTCAGGGTACTGGAAACACCATATATTTT

v_gene: TRBV6-1
d_gene: TRBD1
abundance: NA
j_gene: TRBJ2-1
CDR3aa: CASSVGQGGLVQQFF
CDR3nt: TGTGCCAGCAGTGTTGGACAGGGGGGACTTGTGCAGCAGTTCTTC

v_gene: TRBV5-4
d_gene: TRBD2
abundance: few
j_gene: TRBJ2-7
CDR3aa: CASSLRLAGGYEQYF
CDR3nt: TGTGCCAGCAGCTTAAGACTAGCGGGGGGGTACGAGCAGTACTTC

v_gene: TRBV7-2
d_gene: NA
abundance: NA
j_gene: TRBJ2-6
CDR3aa: CASSFGGAAGANVLTF
CDR3nt: TGTGCCAGCAGCTTTGGAGGGGCGGCAGGGGCCAACGTCCTGACTTTC